Sequencing of this T cell receptor delta chain was carried out in a study of human gamma delta and Vdelta1 T cells. Regarding the study as a whole: Acute myeloid leukemia was reportedly broadly targeted by polyclonal Delta One T cells.

TCRdb called clones from the PCR reads again using CATT. The data contain some 13,000 delta-chain clones, over 40% of them singletons. Germline CDR1 TSWWSYY, CDR2 QGS. Trimming removed 0 bases from V and 4 bases from J; junction bases left unmatched: 5. The CDR3 contains 16 residues. Concerning this clone itself: Its antigen is undetermined.

The receptor was isolated from a human donor in good health. The sample consisted of Vdelta1 gamma-delta T cells from blood grown in culture (DOT cells). V and J are TRDV1 and TRDJ1, with 10 bases that match TRDD3. The CDR3 DNA is TGTGCTCTTGGGGAACTACGGCTGGGGGATATCGATAAACTCATCTTT. It codes for CALGELRLGDIDKLIF.